This entry lists 25 T cell receptor beta chains sequenced from one sample in a study of blood T cell repertoires in COVID-19. TCRdb keeps only in-frame clones here, not all; method: immunoSEQ multiplex PCR. Of 200,000 to 250,000 clones detected, approximately 83% appear once; the ten largest clones hold roughly 7%. Specimen: peripheral blood. Receptors originate from a woman aged 45-60 years with acute or convalescent COVID-19.

V and J are TRBV4-1 and TRBJ1-1, with D possibly matching TRBD1 (5 bases). This CDR3 comprises 15 residues. Germline loops: CDR1 MGHRA, CDR2 YSYEKL. Between the trimmed V and J ends, which lost 1 base and 4 bases, there was a span of 13 bases. This chain's CDR3 is CASSQAGGTATEAFF. In DNA, the CDR3 is TGCGCCAGCAGCCAAGCGGGGGGAACGGCCACTGAAGCTTTCTTT.

V usage is TRBV27 and J usage is TRBJ2-7; 8 nucleotides align to TRBD1. CDR3 length equals 15 residues. J lost 3 bases, V lost 4 bases, and 8 bases had no gene match. Germline-derived CDR1 and CDR2 are MNHEY and SMNVEV (reference sequence). The CDR3 DNA reads TGTGCCAGCAGTTCCCAGGGACAGGAGATCTACGAGCAGTACTTC. It encodes CASSSQGQEIYEQYF.

CDR3 DNA sequence: TGCAGCGCGGCCCTCCCGGGCAATGAGCAGTTCTTC. Protein sequence: CSAALPGNEQFF. The chain uses TRBV29-1 and TRBJ2-1, with unresolved D. V lost 7 bases to trimming and J lost 6 bases, with 13 bases between them. The CDR3 runs 12 residues. Germline V gene lookup returns CDR1 SQVTM and CDR2 ANQGSEA.

The chain recombines TRBV28 with TRBJ1-4; weak D call: TRBD1 (5 bases). Germline CDR1 and CDR2: MDHEN and SYDVKM. V lost 5 bases to trimming and J lost 3 bases, with 13 bases between them. The CDR3 runs 15 residues. CDR3 nucleotide sequence: TGTGCCAGCAGTAGGTCTGGGGCGTCTAATGAAAAACTGTTTTTT. Its translation is CASSRSGASNEKLFF.

Only one count was recorded for this clone. This rearrangement joins TRBV28 to TRBJ1-1, with TRBD1 identical over 7 bases. This CDR3 spans 12 amino acids. Trimming removed 7 bases from V and 8 bases from J; junction bases left unmatched: 7. CDR1 is MDHEN and CDR2 is SYDVKM in the germline V gene. This CDR3 is CASTDRSMEAFF. The DNA for the CDR3 is TGTGCCAGCACGGACAGGTCGATGGAAGCTTTCTTT.

The chain links TRBV27 to TRBJ2-1; 11 positions agree with TRBD2. CDR3 length equals 19 residues. V lost 2 bases to trimming and J lost 8 bases; unmatched junction nucleotides: 17. Germline V gives CDR1 MNHEY, CDR2 SMNVEV (reference sequence). The DNA of the CDR3 is TGTGCCAGCAGTTTACGCCAGGGTTTTAGCGGGAGGGCAAACGATGAGCAGTTCTTC. Translation gives CASSLRQGFSGRANDEQFF.

V gene TRBV29-1 combines with J gene TRBJ2-3, with D perhaps matching TRBD2 (7 bases). Trimming removed 4 bases from V and 0 bases from J, with 8 bases in between. CDR3 length: 13 residues. Germline assignment: CDR1 SQVTM and CDR2 ANQGSEA. The CDR3 DNA reads as TGCAGCGTTGCGGGGGGCAGCACAGATACGCAGTATTTT. Protein product: CSVAGGSTDTQYF.

This clone was counted only a few times. The chain combines TRBV6-5 with TRBJ2-7, with 7 bases aligning to TRBD2. Germline V gene lookup returns CDR1 MNHEY and CDR2 SVGAGI. CDR3 size: 15 residues. Trimming took 2 bases from V and 2 from J; bases not matched to a gene: 6. The CDR3 sequence is CASSYRLAATYEQYF. The CDR3 DNA reads as TGTGCCAGCAGTTACCGGCTAGCGGCTACCTACGAGCAGTACTTC.

V is TRBV15 and J is TRBJ2-1; 9 bases agree with TRBD2. Germline V gene data show CDR1 as LNHNV and CDR2 as YYDKDF (reference sequence). The CDR3 has 15 residues. After removal of 0 bases from V and 6 bases from J, the junction contained 3 bases not matched to a gene. CDR3 coding DNA: TGTGCCACCAGCAGAGAGGCGGGAGGGCCCAATGAGCAGTTCTTC. The encoded protein is CATSREAGGPNEQFF.

The chain joins TRBV2 to TRBJ1-1; 10 bases match TRBD1. This CDR3 spans 13 amino acids. The V gene end was trimmed by 3 bases and the J gene end by 6 bases; junction bases not matched to a gene: 1. Germline CDR1 reads SNHLY; CDR2 reads FYNNEI. The CDR3 DNA reads TGTGCCAGCAGTGAGGACAGGGGGTCTGAAGCTTTCTTT. Amino acid sequence: CASSEDRGSEAFF.

This clone was observed a single time. The genes are TRBV10-3 and TRBJ1-3; 10 bases match TRBD1. The length of the CDR3 is 19 residues. The trim removed 6 bases at V and 0 bases at J, leaving 14 bases unmatched. Germline values: CDR1 ENHRY, CDR2 SYGVKD. CDR3 sequence reads: CAISDSGDRGLFSGNTIYF. The CDR3 DNA follows: TGTGCCATCAGCGACTCGGGCGACAGGGGGCTATTCTCTGGAAACACCATATATTTT.

This chain joins TRBV25-1 and TRBJ2-2, with D possibly matching TRBD2 (7 bases). The germline V and J ends were trimmed by 6 bases and 0 bases, with 11 bases remaining between them. CDR1 and CDR2 from the germline V gene are MGHDK and SYGVNS. This CDR3 spans 15 amino acids. The CDR3 spells CASRGAGANTGELFF. DNA for the CDR3: TGTGCCAGCAGGGGGGCGGGGGCGAACACCGGGGAGCTGTTTTTT.

V is TRBV7-9 and J is TRBJ2-7, with TRBD1 identical over 10 bases. V gave up 5 bases and J gave up 4 bases; unmatched junction bases: 5. This CDR3 spans 14 amino acids. CDR1 and CDR2 from the germline V gene are SEHNR and FQNEAQ (reference sequence). The CDR3 DNA sequence: TGTGCCAGCAGCGGGGGACAGGGGAGTTACGAGCAGTACTTC. Encoded protein: CASSGGQGSYEQYF.

J is TRBJ2-5 and V is TRBV28; TRBD2 matches at 8 bases. There are 15 residues in the CDR3. Germline CDR1 MDHEN, CDR2 SYDVKM. The J segment lost 7 bases and the V segment lost 2 bases, leaving 9 bases of the junction unmatched. As DNA, the CDR3 is TGTGCCAGCAGTTTACCGGGGGGGCGGGGTTGGACCCAGTACTTC. Its protein product is CASSLPGGRGWTQYF.

This chain connects TRBV19 to TRBJ2-1, with D unresolved. V was shortened by 3 bases and J by 10 bases, with 10 bases between the two germline ends. Germline values: CDR1 LNHDA, CDR2 SQIVND (reference sequence). This CDR3 is 12 amino acids long. CDR3 region: CASSITAREQFF. DNA of the CDR3: TGTGCCAGTAGTATTACGGCGAGGGAGCAGTTCTTC.

This clone was picked up one time. The chain has TRBV15 and TRBJ1-4; the match to TRBD1 covers 7 bases. The ends lost 3 bases at V and 8 bases at J; junction bases unmatched: 9. CDR3 length: 15 amino acids. CDR1 is LNHNV and CDR2 is YYDKDF in the germline V gene (reference sequence). This chain's CDR3 is CATSRMTGFSEKLFF. As DNA, the CDR3 is TGTGCCACCAGCAGGATGACAGGGTTTAGCGAAAAACTGTTTTTT.

CDR3 region: CASSLVPGVEQYF. The CDR3 DNA reads TGTGCCAGCAGCTTAGTTCCGGGGGTCGAGCAGTACTTC. V and J are TRBV7-2 and TRBJ2-7; tentatively, D is TRBD2 (6 bases). CDR3 length: 13 residues. Germline V gene lookup returns CDR1 SGHTA and CDR2 FQGNSA. Trimming removed 1 base from V and 6 bases from J, with 10 bases in between.

This clone was seen many times. The chain combines TRBV14 with TRBJ1-2, with D possibly being TRBD1 (5 bases). With 9 bases removed from V and 7 bases from J, the gap between germline ends came to 12 bases. The germline gives CDR1 SGHDN, CDR2 FVKESK. The length of the CDR3 is 11 residues. In nucleotides, the CDR3 is TGTGCCAGTGGCAGGGCCAGTGGCTACACCTTC. Protein product: CASGRASGYTF. The variable domain in full, with the rest retrieved from reference TRBV14 and TRBJ1-2, is EAGVTQFPSHSVIEKGQTVTLRCDPISGHDNLYWYRRVMGKEIKFLLHFVKESKQDESGMPNNRFLAERTGGTYSTLKVQPAELEDSGVYFCASGRASGYTFGSGTRLTVV.

CDR3 coding DNA: TGTGCCAGCAGCTTCTCAGGGTTAAATGAAAAACTGTTTTTT. Encoded protein: CASSFSGLNEKLFF. The chain employs TRBV7-8 and TRBJ1-4; D possibly corresponds to TRBD1 (5 bases). This CDR3 spans 14 amino acids. CDR1 SGHVS and CDR2 FQNEAQ come from the germline V gene. The ends were cut back, 3 bases at V and 5 bases at J, with 10 bases in the middle.

CDR3 region: CASSQERTSGSYEQYF. CDR3 DNA: TGTGCCAGCAGCCAGGAAAGGACTAGCGGGTCCTACGAGCAGTACTTC. V and J are TRBV4-2 and TRBJ2-7; 11 bases fit TRBD2. V was clipped by 3 bases and J by 1 base; unmatched bases: 5. CDR1 is LGHNA and CDR2 is YNFKEQ in the germline V gene. This CDR3 has 16 residues.

The rearrangement links TRBV5-6 to TRBJ1-6; D is unresolved. V was clipped by 4 bases and J by 9 bases, with 14 bases between them. The CDR3 has 14 residues. Germline V lookup: CDR1 SGHDT, CDR2 YYEEEE. The CDR3 reads CASSRPRPTSPLHF. CDR3 sequence (DNA): TGTGCCAGCAGCCGGCCCAGGCCCACTTCACCCCTCCACTTT.

This chain uses TRBV6-5 with TRBJ2-1; TRBD1 matches at 8 bases. The V gene's germline CDR1 is MNHEY and CDR2 SVGAGI. Losses at the gene ends were 10 bases for V and 5 bases for J; bases not matched to a gene: 10. CDR3 length equals 14 residues. CDR3 residues: CATSRGQVNNEQFF. CDR3 coding DNA: TGTGCCACCTCTCGGGGACAGGTAAACAATGAGCAGTTCTTC.

This chain joins TRBV7-2 and TRBJ1-4; 8 bases map to TRBD1. Germline CDR1 and CDR2: SGHTA and FQGNSA. The CDR3 loop spans 13 amino acids. Germline trimming cut 5 bases from V and 11 bases from J; bases unmatched to any gene: 7. CDR3 DNA sequence: TGTGCCAGCAGCCAAGAGGACAGGGATAAACTGTTTTTT. Translating gives CASSQEDRDKLFF.

In DNA form, the CDR3 reads TGTGCCTGGAGATTACAGGGAACTGAAGCTTTCTTT. It codes for CAWRLQGTEAFF. J is TRBJ1-1 and V is TRBV30; D might be TRBD1 (6 bases). This CDR3 is 12 amino acids long. V shed 3 bases and J shed 5 bases, with 10 bases lying between them. Germline-derived CDR1 and CDR2 are GTSNPN and SVGIG (reference sequence). Complete variable domain (other parts from reference TRBV30 and TRBJ1-1): SQTIHQWPATLVQPVGSPLSLECTVEGTSNPNLYWYRQAAGRGLQLLFYSVGIGQISSEVPQNLSASRPQDRQFILSSKKLLLSDSGFYLCAWRLQGTEAFFGQGTRLTVV.

The V gene is TRBV29-1, the J gene TRBJ2-1, with 12 bases that match TRBD2. V lost 3 bases, J lost 6 bases, and 6 bases stayed unmatched. The germline CDR1 and CDR2 sequences are SQVTM and ANQGSEA. This CDR3 region has 15 residues. The CDR3 DNA reads TGCAGCGTTGACAAACGACTAGCGGGAGCCAATGAGCAGTTCTTC. This sequence encodes CSVDKRLAGANEQFF.